This TCR beta chain was observed in a study of early T cells in non-severe SARS-CoV-2 infection. Study-wide context: Sequencing input comprised bulk RNA from unsorted whole blood; chain pairing was not available.

This clonotype appeared a single time. Possible read error: a much larger clone is one base away. The protocol attached unique molecular identifiers to individual cDNA molecules. A single record per CDR3 protein comes from TCRdb applying MiXCR to the 5' RACE reads. In the table there are approximately 76,000 distinct CDR3 sequences, 11% of which are singletons. Germline V gives CDR1 LGHDT, CDR2 YNNKEL (reference sequence). The V and J ends lost 3 bases and 9 bases respectively, with 12 bases between them. This CDR3 contains 12 residues. Material: whole blood. V gene TRBV3-1 combines with J gene TRBJ2-7, with unresolved D. This receptor was taken from an adult who was a healthcare worker with PCR-confirmed SARS-CoV-2 infection or an uninfected control (not recorded which). The CDR3 bases are TGTGCCAGCAGCCATGGGCAGAACGGGCAGTACTTC. The encoded protein is CASSHGQNGQYF.